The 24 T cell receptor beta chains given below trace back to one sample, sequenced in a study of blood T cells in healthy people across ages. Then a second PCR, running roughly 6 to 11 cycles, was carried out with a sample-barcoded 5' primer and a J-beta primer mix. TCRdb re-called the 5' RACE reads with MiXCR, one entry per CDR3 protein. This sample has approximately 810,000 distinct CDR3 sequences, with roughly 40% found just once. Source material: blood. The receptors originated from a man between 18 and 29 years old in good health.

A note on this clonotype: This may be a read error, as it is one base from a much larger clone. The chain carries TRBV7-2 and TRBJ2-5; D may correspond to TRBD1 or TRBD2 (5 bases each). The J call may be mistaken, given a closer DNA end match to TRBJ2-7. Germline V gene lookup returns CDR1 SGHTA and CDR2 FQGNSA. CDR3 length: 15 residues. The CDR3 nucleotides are TGTGCCAGCAGCTTAGCCCCCGGGGCGCATTACGAGCAGTACTTC. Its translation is CASSLAPGAHYEQYF.

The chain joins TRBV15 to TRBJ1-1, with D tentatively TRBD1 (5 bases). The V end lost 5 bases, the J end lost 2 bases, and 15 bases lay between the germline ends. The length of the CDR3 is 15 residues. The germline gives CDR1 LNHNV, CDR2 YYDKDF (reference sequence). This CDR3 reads CATSSRWGPNTEAFF. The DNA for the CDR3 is TGTGCCACCAGCTCCCGATGGGGACCAAACACTGAAGCTTTCTTT.

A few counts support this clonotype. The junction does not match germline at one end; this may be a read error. The CDR3 nucleotides read TGCACCAGCAGCCAAGAACTAGCGGGGGAGACCCAGTACTTC. Its protein product is CTSSQELAGETQYF. The J gene is TRBJ2-5, the V gene TRBV4-3; 10 bases align to TRBD2. CDR1 is LGHNA and CDR2 is YSLEER in the germline V gene. This CDR3 has 14 residues.

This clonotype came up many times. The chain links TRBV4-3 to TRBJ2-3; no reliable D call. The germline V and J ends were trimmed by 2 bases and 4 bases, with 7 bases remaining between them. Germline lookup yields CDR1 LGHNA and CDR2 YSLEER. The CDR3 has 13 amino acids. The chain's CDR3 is CASSQRSADTQYF. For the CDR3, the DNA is TGCGCCAGCAGCCAACGCTCAGCAGATACGCAGTATTTT.

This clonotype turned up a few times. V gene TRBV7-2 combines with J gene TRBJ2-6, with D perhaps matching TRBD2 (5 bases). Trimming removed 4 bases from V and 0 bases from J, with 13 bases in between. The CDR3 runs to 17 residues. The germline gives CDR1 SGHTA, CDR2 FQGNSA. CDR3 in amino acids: CASSSSGILSGANVLTF. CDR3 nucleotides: TGTGCCAGCAGCTCCTCGGGGATTCTCTCTGGGGCCAACGTCCTGACTTTC.

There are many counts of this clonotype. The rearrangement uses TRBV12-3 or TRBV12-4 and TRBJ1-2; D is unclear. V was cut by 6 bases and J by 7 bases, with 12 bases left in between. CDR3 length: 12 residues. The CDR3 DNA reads TGTGCCAGCAGGAAGGACGGTTTTGGCTACACCTTC. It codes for CASRKDGFGYTF.

The CDR3 protein is CASSFGRGFYNEQYF. CDR3 nucleotide sequence: TGTGCCAGCAGCTTCGGGAGGGGCTTCTACAATGAGCAGTACTTC. The genes are TRBV7-9 and TRBJ2-1; 8 bases line up with TRBD2. The J call may be incorrect, as the DNA end agrees better with TRBJ2-7. Germline V lookup: CDR1 SEHNR, CDR2 FQNEAQ (reference sequence). The CDR3 is 15 amino acids.

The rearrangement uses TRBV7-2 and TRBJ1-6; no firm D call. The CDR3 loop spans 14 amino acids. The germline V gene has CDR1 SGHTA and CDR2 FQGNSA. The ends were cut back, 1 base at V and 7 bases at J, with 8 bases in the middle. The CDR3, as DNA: TGTGCCAGCAGCTTAGTCTTAAGAAATTCACCCCTCCACTTT. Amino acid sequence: CASSLVLRNSPLHF.

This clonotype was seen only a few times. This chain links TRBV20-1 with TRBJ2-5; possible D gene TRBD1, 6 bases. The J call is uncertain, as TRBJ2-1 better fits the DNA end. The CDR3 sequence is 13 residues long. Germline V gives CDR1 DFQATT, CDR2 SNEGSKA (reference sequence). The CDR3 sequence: CSAPHRDQETQFF. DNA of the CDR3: TGCAGTGCCCCACACAGGGACCAAGAGACCCAGTTCTTC.

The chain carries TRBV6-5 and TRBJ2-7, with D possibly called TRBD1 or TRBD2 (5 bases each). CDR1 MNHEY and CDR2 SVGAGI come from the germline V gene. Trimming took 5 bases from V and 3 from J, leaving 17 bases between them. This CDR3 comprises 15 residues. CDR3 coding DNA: TGTGCCAGCAGTAGACAGCGAAGAGAGGGCTACGAGCAGTACTTC. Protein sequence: CASSRQRREGYEQYF.

The CDR3 nucleotides are TGTGCCAGCAGCTTAGTTGACTCTAGCGGGGGATGGACCCAGTACTTC. It yields the protein CASSLVDSSGGWTQYF. This rearrangement joins TRBV7-9 to TRBJ2-5, with 10 nucleotides matching TRBD2. V was pared by 1 base and J by 7 bases, with 9 bases of the junction left unmatched. The CDR3 is 16 amino acids. In germline, CDR1 is SEHNR, CDR2 FQNEAQ (reference sequence).

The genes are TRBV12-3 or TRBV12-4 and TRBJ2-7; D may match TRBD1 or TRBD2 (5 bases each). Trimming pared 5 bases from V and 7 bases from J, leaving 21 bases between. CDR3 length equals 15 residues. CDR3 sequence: CASSTGGPAYNEQYF. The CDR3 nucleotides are TGTGCCAGCAGTACAGGCGGGCCCGCCTACAATGAGCAGTACTTC.

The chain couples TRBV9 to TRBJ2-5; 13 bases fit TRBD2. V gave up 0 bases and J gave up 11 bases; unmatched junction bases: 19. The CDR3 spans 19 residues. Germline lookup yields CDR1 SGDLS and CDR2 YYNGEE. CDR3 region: CASSVEPGTSGAWGNEQYF. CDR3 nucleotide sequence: TGTGCCAGCAGCGTAGAGCCCGGGACTAGCGGGGCCTGGGGGAATGAGCAGTACTTC.

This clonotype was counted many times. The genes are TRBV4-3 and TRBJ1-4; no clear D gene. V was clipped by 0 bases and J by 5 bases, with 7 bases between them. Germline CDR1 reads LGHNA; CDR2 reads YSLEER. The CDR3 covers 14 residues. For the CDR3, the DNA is TGCGCCAGCAGCCAAGATTGGTCGAATGAAAAACTGTTTTTT. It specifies CASSQDWSNEKLFF.

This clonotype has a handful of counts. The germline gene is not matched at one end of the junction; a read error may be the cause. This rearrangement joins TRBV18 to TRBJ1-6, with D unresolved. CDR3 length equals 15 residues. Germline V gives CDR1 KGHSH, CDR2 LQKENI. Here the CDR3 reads CASSRNGRANSPPHF. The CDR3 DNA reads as TGTGCCAGCTCACGTAACGGCCGCGCGAATTCACCCCCCCACTTT.

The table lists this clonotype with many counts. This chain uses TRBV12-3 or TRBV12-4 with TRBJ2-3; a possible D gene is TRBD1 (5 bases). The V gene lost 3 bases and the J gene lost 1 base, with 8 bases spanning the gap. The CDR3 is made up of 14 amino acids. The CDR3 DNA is TGTGCCAGCAGTTTCGACAGCCGCACAGATACGCAGTATTTT. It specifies CASSFDSRTDTQYF.

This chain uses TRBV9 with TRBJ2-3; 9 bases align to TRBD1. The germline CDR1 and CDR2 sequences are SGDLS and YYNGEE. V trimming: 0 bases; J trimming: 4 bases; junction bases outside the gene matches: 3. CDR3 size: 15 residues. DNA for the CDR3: TGTGCCAGCAGCGTAGAGGGGACAGGGTCAGATACGCAGTATTTT. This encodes CASSVEGTGSDTQYF. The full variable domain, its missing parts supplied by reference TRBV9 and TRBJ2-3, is DSGVTQTPKHLITATGQRVTLRCSPRSGDLSVYWYQQSLDQGLQFLIQYYNGEERAKGNILERFSAQQFPDLHSELNLSSLELGDSALYFCASSVEGTGSDTQYFGPGTRLTVL.

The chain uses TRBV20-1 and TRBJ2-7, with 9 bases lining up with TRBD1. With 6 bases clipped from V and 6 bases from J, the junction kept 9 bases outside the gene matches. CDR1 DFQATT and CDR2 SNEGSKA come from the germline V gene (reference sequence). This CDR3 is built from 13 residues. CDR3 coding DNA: TGCAGTGCGCCAGGACAGGGGAAGTCCGAGCAGTACTTC. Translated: CSAPGQGKSEQYF.

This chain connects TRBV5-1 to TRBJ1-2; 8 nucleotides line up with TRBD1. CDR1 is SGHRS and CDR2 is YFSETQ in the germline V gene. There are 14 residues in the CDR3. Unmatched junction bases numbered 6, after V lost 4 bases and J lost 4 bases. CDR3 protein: CASSGQGGSYGYTF. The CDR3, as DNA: TGCGCCAGCAGCGGACAGGGAGGGAGCTATGGCTACACCTTC.

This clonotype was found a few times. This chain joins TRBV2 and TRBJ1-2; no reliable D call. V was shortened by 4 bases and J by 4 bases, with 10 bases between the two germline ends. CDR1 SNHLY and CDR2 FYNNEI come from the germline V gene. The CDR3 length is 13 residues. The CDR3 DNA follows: TGTGCCAGCAGTGTTGAGGCACTCTATGGCTACACCTTC. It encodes CASSVEALYGYTF. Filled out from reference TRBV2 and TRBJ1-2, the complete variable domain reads EPEVTQTPSHQVTQMGQEVILRCVPISNHLYFYWYRQILGQKVEFLVSFYNNEISEKSEIFDDQFSVERPDGSNFTLKIRSTKLEDSAMYFCASSVEALYGYTFGSGTRLTVV.

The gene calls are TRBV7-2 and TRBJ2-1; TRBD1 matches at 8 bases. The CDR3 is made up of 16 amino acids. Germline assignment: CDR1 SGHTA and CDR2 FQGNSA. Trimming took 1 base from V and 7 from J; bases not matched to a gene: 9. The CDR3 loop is CASSLGSGGFGNEQFF. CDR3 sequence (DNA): TGTGCCAGCAGCTTAGGTTCAGGGGGCTTTGGGAATGAGCAGTTCTTC.

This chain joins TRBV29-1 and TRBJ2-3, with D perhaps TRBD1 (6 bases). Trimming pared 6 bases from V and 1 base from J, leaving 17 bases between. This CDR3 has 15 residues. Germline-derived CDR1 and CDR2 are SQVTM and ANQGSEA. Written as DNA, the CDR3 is TGCAGCGTGAAAAAACGGGACAAACGCACAGATACGCAGTATTTT. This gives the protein CSVKKRDKRTDTQYF.

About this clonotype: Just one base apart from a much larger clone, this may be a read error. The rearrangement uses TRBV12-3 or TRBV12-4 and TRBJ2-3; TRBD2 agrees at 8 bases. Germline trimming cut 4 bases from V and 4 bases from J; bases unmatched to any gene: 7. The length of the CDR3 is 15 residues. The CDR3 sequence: CASSWRLASADTQYF. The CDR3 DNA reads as TGTGCCAGCAGTTGGCGACTAGCGAGCGCAGATACGCAGTATTTT.

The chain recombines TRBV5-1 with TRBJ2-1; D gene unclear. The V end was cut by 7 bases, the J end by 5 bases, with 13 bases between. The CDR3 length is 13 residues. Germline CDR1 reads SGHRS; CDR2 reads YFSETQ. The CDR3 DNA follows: TGCGCCAGCGGCATACAGAGTAACAATGAGCAGTTCTTC. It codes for CASGIQSNNEQFF.